The TCR beta chain under discussion was sequenced for a study of T cell changes during pregnancy in multiple sclerosis. This table comes from immunoSEQ multiplex PCR, and its TCRdb copy is limited to in-frame clones, with some not included. The sample yields approximately 50,000 clones, approximately 91% seen once. The V and J ends lost 6 bases and 2 bases respectively, with 11 bases between them. Germline V gene data show CDR1 as MGHDK and CDR2 as SYGVNS. The CDR3 sequence is 14 residues long. This clonotype was obtained from a female donor with multiple sclerosis, enrolled in a pregnancy study. The chain couples TRBV25-1 to TRBJ1-5, with no clear D. Material: CD8+ T cells from peripheral blood mononuclear cells, obtained after pregnancy. CDR3 bases: TGTGCCAGCAGCCTTACGGGAGGCAATCAGCCCCAGCATTTT. The encoded protein is CASSLTGGNQPQHF.